This T cell receptor beta chain was sequenced for a study of T cells in localized non-small cell lung cancer. Findings and limits, study-wide: The study detected a median roughly 61 of the top 100 tumor clones in adjacent lung. The tumor had only one region sequenced, so heterogeneity remains possible.

The V gene lost 1 base and the J gene lost 6 bases, with 10 bases spanning the gap. This CDR3 has 13 residues. CDR1 SGHNT and CDR2 YYREEE come from the germline V gene (reference sequence). The assay was immunoSEQ multiplex PCR, and TCRdb's table has in-frame clones only and misses some. Of roughly 38,000 clones in the sample, around 79% were seen once. In the case of this clone: Antigen unknown.

The receptor was derived from a male donor aged 60 or over with stage III squamous cell lung carcinoma. The material was peripheral blood, obtained before any cancer treatment. The chain links TRBV5-4 to TRBJ1-1, with D perhaps TRBD1 (6 bases). The CDR3 is CASSLWGLPEAFF. Here the CDR3 DNA reads TGTGCCAGCAGCTTGTGGGGGCTGCCTGAAGCTTTCTTT. The complete variable domain, with remaining parts taken from reference TRBV5-4 and TRBJ1-1, reads ETGVTQSPTHLIKTRGQQVTLRCSSQSGHNTVSWYQQALGQGPQFIFQYYREEENGRGNFPPRFSGLQFPNYSSELNVNALELDDSALYLCASSLWGLPEAFFGQGTRLTVV.